This TCR beta chain came from a study of T cell changes during pregnancy in multiple sclerosis. The CDR3 totals 14 residues. Per germline, CDR1 MNHEY and CDR2 SMNVEV (reference sequence). The ends were cut back, 6 bases at V and 2 bases at J, with 14 bases in the middle. The data were produced by immunoSEQ multiplex PCR, yet TCRdb's version contains in-frame clones alone and is incomplete. The sample lists about 100,000 clones; around 93% were seen once. This TCR was sampled from a female donor with multiple sclerosis, enrolled in a pregnancy study. The sample was peripheral blood, taken before pregnancy. The chain carries TRBV27 and TRBJ2-7, with no clear D. Here the CDR3 DNA reads TGTGCCAGCAGCAAGAACGGCAGGACCTACGAGCAGTACTTC. Translating it yields CASSKNGRTYEQYF.